This T cell receptor (beta chain) was sequenced for a study of CD8+ T cells in alopecia areata. Across the whole study: For the treated group, dosing was oral tofacitinib at 5 to 10 mg twice daily.

The CDR3 contains 12 residues. V was pared by 0 bases and J by 12 bases, with 6 bases of the junction left unmatched. Germline V gene sequence: CDR1 GTSNPN, CDR2 SVGIG (reference sequence). This clone has just a few counts. Treatment in this sample: oral pan-JAK inhibitor, 5-10 mg twice daily. Extracted RNA was reverse transcribed into cDNA, the sequencing template. Using immunoSEQ multiplex PCR, the repertoire was profiled, and TCRdb retains in-frame clones only, with some absent. The data hold 200,000 to 250,000 clones, with under 60% observed a single time. This chain connects TRBV30 to TRBJ2-7, with 9 bases aligning to TRBD2. The material sequenced was CD4+ T cells sorted from blood, taken at week 4, from a patient treated with tofacitinib. This clonotype was obtained from a human donor with alopecia areata. CDR3 in amino acids: CAWSVTSGRPYF. In nucleotides, the CDR3 is TGTGCCTGGAGTGTGACTAGCGGACGGCCGTACTTC.